This TCR beta chain derives from a study of OX40 agonist ivuxolimab in advanced cancers. This clone was observed once. Clones were read by immunoSEQ multiplex PCR, and TCRdb kept only the in-frame ones, dropping some. The sample lists fewer than 90,000 clones, roughly 90% occurring once. J lost 4 bases, V lost 1 base, and 5 bases had no gene match. CDR1 and CDR2 from the germline V gene are SGHAT and FQNNGV. CDR3 length equals 15 residues. The sample was CD4+ or CD8+ T cells sorted from blood, taken in a trial of the OX40 agonist ivuxolimab. This receptor was obtained from an adult with an advanced solid tumor such as melanoma, head and neck, liver or kidney cancer. The gene calls are TRBV11-2 and TRBJ1-1; 8 bases are a match to TRBD1. CDR3 bases: TGTGCCAGCAGCTTAGCCGGACAGGGTCGCACTGAAGCTTTCTTT. This sequence encodes CASSLAGQGRTEAFF.